What follows is one TCR beta chain and its context. Antigen specificity is unknown. The sample belongs to a study of monozygotic twins with inflammatory bowel disease. General observations from the study: Differing immunosuppressive treatments may have added variability to patient repertoires. The study supported no single strong signal or clonotype linked to IBD.

Every sample had its cDNA made across eight separate reactions. UMIs that had a 6-nucleotide sample barcode were put in using template switching. After re-calling the 5' RACE reads, TCRdb lists one entry per CDR3 protein, DNA absent. This table lists more than 100,000 distinct CDR3 sequences. The CDR3 covers 15 residues. CDR1 is LGHDT, CDR2 YNNKEL, per germline (reference sequence). V is TRBV3-1 and J is TRBJ2-6. Sequencing input: blood. The clonotype comes from a human donor with ulcerative colitis or Crohn's disease, or a healthy co-twin of an affected twin (not recorded which). CDR3 sequence reads: CASSRRVTGANVLTF.